This T cell receptor beta chain was captured by sequencing in a study of cytomegalovirus exposure and HLA in healthy donors. Study background: The study's early data release held roughly 90 million unique TCRs from HLA-typed donors.

Findings of the study overall: In a later analysis, TCR beta V- and J-gene trimming showed a link to a missense DCLRE1C variant. Later, TCR association rates were found to vary by HLA locus, highest for DRB1 and lowest for HLA-C. Per published reports, the classifier diagnosed cytomegalovirus status with high specificity and sensitivity.

Concerning this clone: The antigen is undetermined.

V was trimmed by 2 bases and J by 1 base, leaving 14 bases between them. The CDR3 totals 15 residues. Germline CDR1 and CDR2: GTSNPN and SVGIG (reference sequence). PCR amplification relied on 60 Vbeta primers (plus 13 Jbeta primers). Sequencing was performed with immunoSEQ multiplex PCR; in TCRdb, only in-frame clones are kept and a portion is missing. The sample holds more than 90,000 clones, around 73% seen once. Sequenced input: PBMCs. This clonotype was obtained from a woman aged 55-70 years in good health and CMV-seronegative. This chain joins TRBV30 and TRBJ1-1; TRBD1 might be the D (6 bases). This chain's CDR3 is CAWSQGMIRNTEAFF. The CDR3 DNA follows: TGTGCCTGGAGTCAGGGGATGATAAGGAACACTGAAGCTTTCTTT.